The 30 T cell receptor beta chains given below trace back to one sample, sequenced in a study of cytomegalovirus exposure and HLA in healthy donors. PCR used 60 Vbeta primers and 13 Jbeta primers. Sequencing used immunoSEQ multiplex PCR; TCRdb keeps in-frame clones, though not all of them. The data contain under 250,000 clones, about 80% of them singletons. The sample consisted of PBMCs. The receptors originated from a woman aged 55-70 years in good health and CMV-seropositive.

V and J are TRBV18 and TRBJ2-7, with 9 bases lining up with TRBD2. Per the germline V gene, CDR1 is KGHSH and CDR2 is LQKENI. The CDR3 is 13 residues long. V trimming: 4 bases; J trimming: 5 bases; junction bases outside the gene matches: 3. The CDR3 spells CASSRGTSNEQYF. CDR3 in DNA: TGTGCCAGCTCACGCGGGACTAGCAACGAGCAGTACTTC.

This clone has a single count. The chain links TRBV13 to TRBJ2-1, with 12 bases lining up with TRBD2. CDR1 and CDR2 (germline): PRHDT, FYEKMQ (reference sequence). The length of the CDR3 is 17 residues. J gave up 6 bases and V 1 base, and 7 bases lay outside the gene matches. CDR3 sequence (DNA): TGTGCCAGCAGCTTAGTCCTAGCGGGAGGGCCGTCCAATGAGCAGTTCTTC. Residues: CASSLVLAGGPSNEQFF.

The chain combines TRBV20-1 with TRBJ2-1; D not certain. V was clipped by 5 bases and J by 3 bases, with 5 bases between them. Germline V gene sequence: CDR1 DFQATT, CDR2 SNEGSKA (reference sequence). The CDR3 covers 11 residues. Here the CDR3 DNA reads TGCAGTGCTTATCTCTACAATGAGCAGTTCTTC. Translated: CSAYLYNEQFF.

This clone has only one observation. The V gene is TRBV10-2, the J gene TRBJ1-2, with 8 bases fitting TRBD1. V lost 6 bases to trimming and J lost 7 bases; unmatched junction nucleotides: 7. This CDR3 has 13 residues. The germline gives CDR1 WSHSY, CDR2 SAAADI. The CDR3 region is CASSPQGAIGYTF. The CDR3 DNA reads TGCGCCAGCAGCCCCCAGGGGGCTATTGGCTACACCTTC.

This chain uses TRBV9 with TRBJ2-2; TRBD2 matches at 13 bases. V was pared by 4 bases and J by 7 bases, with 10 bases of the junction left unmatched. The CDR3 runs to 17 residues. The germline gives CDR1 SGDLS, CDR2 YYNGEE. The CDR3 region has the DNA TGTGCCAGCAGCCTAGGACTAGCGGGAGAGGAGGGCGGGGAGCTGTTTTTT. Translation gives CASSLGLAGEEGGELFF. Full variable domain (outside the CDR3, taken from reference TRBV9 and TRBJ2-2): DSGVTQTPKHLITATGQRVTLRCSPRSGDLSVYWYQQSLDQGLQFLIQYYNGEERAKGNILERFSAQQFPDLHSELNLSSLELGDSALYFCASSLGLAGEEGGELFFGEGSRLTVL.

The CDR3 sequence is CASSETVNQPQHF. CDR3 DNA sequence: TGTGCCAGCAGTGAAACAGTTAATCAGCCCCAGCATTTT. This chain joins TRBV6-4 and TRBJ1-5; D remains unclear. V was cut by 3 bases and J by 4 bases, with 7 bases left in between. CDR1 and CDR2 (germline): MRHNA, SNTAGT. This CDR3 contains 13 residues.

The rearrangement joins TRBV10-3 to TRBJ1-6, with TRBD1 as a possible D gene (6 bases). The germline gives CDR1 ENHRY, CDR2 SYGVKD. V lost 10 bases and J lost 9, with 16 bases in between. The CDR3 runs 13 residues. CDR3 coding DNA: TGTGCCACCCTTATGGACAGTTTTTCACCCCTCCACTTT. It specifies CATLMDSFSPLHF.

V is TRBV2 and J is TRBJ2-3, with D perhaps TRBD2 (6 bases). CDR1 and CDR2 from the germline V gene are SNHLY and FYNNEI. The CDR3 is made up of 14 amino acids. V was clipped by 7 bases and J by 4 bases, with 15 bases between them. CDR3 sequence reads: CASNQGLYPDTQYF. DNA of the CDR3: TGTGCCAGCAACCAGGGACTTTATCCAGATACGCAGTATTTT. The full variable domain, with the rest looked up from reference TRBV2 and TRBJ2-3, is EPEVTQTPSHQVTQMGQEVILRCVPISNHLYFYWYRQILGQKVEFLVSFYNNEISEKSEIFDDQFSVERPDGSNFTLKIRSTKLEDSAMYFCASNQGLYPDTQYFGPGTRLTVL.

This rearrangement joins TRBV9 to TRBJ2-5; weak D call: TRBD2 (5 bases). The CDR3 sequence is 15 residues long. Germline V gene lookup returns CDR1 SGDLS and CDR2 YYNGEE. The germline V and J ends were trimmed by 4 bases and 1 base, with 14 bases remaining between them. CDR3 in amino acids: CASSPSGGGQETQYF. DNA of the CDR3: TGTGCCAGCAGCCCATCAGGTGGAGGCCAAGAGACCCAGTACTTC.

The chain couples TRBV5-4 to TRBJ2-1; D is perhaps TRBD2 (6 bases). Germline V CDR1 and CDR2: SGHNT, YYREEE (reference sequence). The CDR3 has 15 amino acids. V lost 0 bases, J lost 0 bases, and 7 bases lay in between. CDR3 bases: TGTGCCAGCAGCTTGGGCGGGGCCTCCTACAATGAGCAGTTCTTC. Translating it yields CASSLGGASYNEQFF.

The chain is built from TRBV28 and TRBJ1-2; D possibly corresponds to TRBD1 (5 bases). The CDR3 is made up of 12 amino acids. The germline V gene has CDR1 MDHEN and CDR2 SYDVKM. V shed 4 bases and J shed 6 bases, with 9 bases lying between them. CDR3 DNA sequence: TGTGCCAGCAGTTCGGGGGTGGATGGCTACACCTTC. It is translated as CASSSGVDGYTF.

The CDR3 reads CASSHPGLAGELGGELFF. CDR3 DNA sequence: TGTGCCAGTAGTCACCCCGGACTAGCGGGAGAGTTAGGTGGGGAGCTGTTTTTT. V gene TRBV19 combines with J gene TRBJ2-2; 13 bases fit TRBD2. Germline V gives CDR1 LNHDA, CDR2 SQIVND (reference sequence). Germline trimming cut 5 bases from V and 8 bases from J; bases unmatched to any gene: 14. This CDR3 contains 18 residues.

The chain combines TRBV5-1 with TRBJ1-2, with D possibly TRBD1 on 6 matching bases. Trimming shortened V by 2 bases and J by 4 bases, and 12 bases separated the two germline ends. This CDR3 is built from 14 residues. Germline CDR1 and CDR2: SGHRS and YFSETQ. Here the CDR3 DNA reads TGCGCCAGCAGCTTTACACAGGGTAGCTATGGCTACACCTTC. This sequence encodes CASSFTQGSYGYTF.

The CDR3 DNA sequence: TGTGCCAGCAGCCCTACGGGGCGGGAGTTATACAATGAGCAGTTCTTC. This codes for CASSPTGRELYNEQFF. This rearrangement joins TRBV9 to TRBJ2-1; 7 bases fit TRBD2. CDR1 is SGDLS and CDR2 is YYNGEE in the germline V gene. V lost 4 bases to trimming and J lost 4 bases; unmatched junction nucleotides: 11. The CDR3 length is 16 residues.

This chain uses TRBV11-3 with TRBJ1-1; 10 bases map to TRBD1. Germline V gives CDR1 SGHNT, CDR2 YENEEA. The CDR3 length is 14 residues. V dropped 4 bases and J dropped 4; count of bases not matched to a gene: 3. The CDR3 spells CASSSGQGITEAFF. CDR3 bases: TGTGCCAGCAGCTCGGGACAGGGGATCACTGAAGCTTTCTTT.

This chain uses TRBV30 with TRBJ2-7; 7 positions agree with TRBD1. The germline CDR1 and CDR2 sequences are GTSNPN and SVGIG (reference sequence). The CDR3 sequence is 13 residues long. Unmatched junction bases numbered 8, after V lost 5 bases and J lost 4 bases. CDR3 DNA sequence: TGTGCCTGGGCTCAGGGGGTTGTATACGAGCAGTACTTC. As protein: CAWAQGVVYEQYF.

This clone was seen only once. The V and J genes are TRBV29-1 and TRBJ1-3, with unresolved D. V lost 4 bases and J 3 bases, leaving 7 bases between the germline ends. CDR1 SQVTM and CDR2 ANQGSEA come from the germline V gene. This CDR3 has 12 amino acids. DNA of the CDR3: TGCAGCGTTGTCAGTCTTGGAAACACCATATATTTT. This encodes CSVVSLGNTIYF.

In nucleotides, the CDR3 is TGTGCCAGCAGCGTAGGGGGGCGAGGTGGAAACACCATATATTTT. Translation gives CASSVGGRGGNTIYF. The chain combines TRBV9 with TRBJ1-3, with D possibly TRBD1 on 6 matching bases. Germline assignment: CDR1 SGDLS and CDR2 YYNGEE. With 0 bases removed from V and 3 bases from J, the gap between germline ends came to 10 bases. CDR3 length: 15 residues.

CDR3 sequence (DNA): TGTGCCAGCAGCCAAACCAGGGCCTACGAGCAGTACTTC. Translated, it gives CASSQTRAYEQYF. The rearrangement links TRBV13 to TRBJ2-7; possible D gene TRBD1, 5 bases. The CDR3 length is 13 residues. Germline V gene sequence: CDR1 PRHDT, CDR2 FYEKMQ (reference sequence). Trimming removed 5 bases at V and 2 bases at J, with 10 bases between.

The chain recombines TRBV25-1 with TRBJ2-3; perhaps TRBD1 as D (5 bases). The CDR3 covers 15 residues. CDR1 and CDR2 (germline): MGHDK, SYGVNS. Trimming removed 5 bases from V and 2 bases from J, with 14 bases in between. The DNA for the CDR3 is TGTGCCAGCAGTCGGGCAGGGAACACCACAGATACGCAGTATTTT. This codes for CASSRAGNTTDTQYF.

The V gene is TRBV10-3, the J gene TRBJ2-2; D is unresolved. V was clipped by 5 bases and J by 1 base, with 8 bases between them. The germline V gene encodes CDR1 ENHRY and CDR2 SYGVKD. The CDR3 totals 14 residues. The CDR3 DNA sequence: TGTGCCATCAGTACGAGCCTGAACACCGGGGAGCTGTTTTTT. Its translation: CAISTSLNTGELFF.

Comment on this clone: The germline gene is not matched at one end of the junction; a read error may be the cause. The J gene is TRBJ1-1, the V gene TRBV7-9, with 7 nucleotides matching TRBD1. The germline V gene encodes CDR1 SEHNR and CDR2 FQNEAQ (reference sequence). The CDR3 covers 16 residues. The CDR3 protein is CSSSRGGGLLVFKAFF. The CDR3 nucleotides are TGTTCCAGCAGCCGAGGGGGCGGACTGTTAGTGTTTAAAGCTTTCTTT.

As regards this clone: Other DNA sequences in the same sample also yield this CDR3. This CDR3 is CASSPRDYEQYF. In DNA, the CDR3 is TGTGCCAGCTCACCTCGGGATTACGAGCAGTACTTC. The chain carries TRBV18 and TRBJ2-7; D is perhaps TRBD2 (5 bases). Germline V gene sequence: CDR1 KGHSH, CDR2 LQKENI. Trimming removed 3 bases from V and 4 bases from J, with 7 bases in between. CDR3 length: 12 residues.

This sequence joins TRBV2 and TRBJ2-1; tentative D call: TRBD2 (6 bases). The CDR3 covers 18 residues. V lost 0 bases, J lost 5 bases, and 20 bases lay in between. CDR1 is SNHLY and CDR2 is FYNNEI in the germline V gene. CDR3 DNA: TGTGCCAGCAGTGAAGCGCTTCGGTGGGGAGAGCGGGACAATGAGCAGTTCTTC. Encoded protein: CASSEALRWGERDNEQFF.

The rearrangement joins TRBV5-1 to TRBJ1-5; tentative D call: TRBD1 (6 bases). V was trimmed by 4 bases and J by 4 bases, leaving 12 bases between them. The CDR3 length is 14 residues. From germline, CDR1 is SGHRS and CDR2 YFSETQ. Written as DNA, the CDR3 is TGCGCCAGCAGCCTTACGACAGGAAATCAGCCCCAGCATTTT. Translating it yields CASSLTTGNQPQHF.

The table lists this clone with a few counts. The V and J genes are TRBV6-1 and TRBJ1-1; 9 nucleotides match TRBD1. Trimming took 3 bases from V and 10 from J; bases not matched to a gene: 12. This CDR3 contains 15 residues. Germline CDR1 and CDR2: MNHNS and SASEGT. Written as DNA, the CDR3 is TGTGCCAGCAGTGATAGGGGACAGGGTAGAGATGGAGCTTTCTTT. It yields the protein CASSDRGQGRDGAFF.

This clone was seen just once. The chain links TRBV4-1 to TRBJ1-2, with 9 bases identical to TRBD1. This CDR3 region has 14 residues. From germline, CDR1 is MGHRA and CDR2 YSYEKL. Germline trimming cut 4 bases from V and 7 bases from J; bases unmatched to any gene: 7. The CDR3 protein is CASSRPGQGGGYTF. The CDR3 DNA reads as TGCGCCAGCAGCCGCCCGGGACAGGGTGGTGGCTACACCTTC.

The chain recombines TRBV10-3 with TRBJ1-2; 8 bases line up with TRBD1. This CDR3 is 12 amino acids long. CDR1 is ENHRY, CDR2 SYGVKD, per germline. J was trimmed by 8 bases and V by 6 bases; bases with no gene match: 5. Written as DNA, the CDR3 is TGTGCCATCAGCTCGACAGGGGCCGGCTACACCTTC. Translation: CAISSTGAGYTF.

This clone was seen a few times. V is TRBV6-4 and J is TRBJ2-1; 13 positions agree with TRBD2. Germline V gene sequence: CDR1 MRHNA, CDR2 SNTAGT. The CDR3 loop spans 16 amino acids. V was pared by 5 bases and J by 7 bases, with 8 bases of the junction left unmatched. CDR3 in DNA: TGTGCCAGCAGTCGACTAGCGGGAGGAATCTCGAATGAGCAGTTCTTC. Translating gives CASSRLAGGISNEQFF.

The gene calls are TRBV6-4 and TRBJ1-2; 12 nucleotides match TRBD1. The length of the CDR3 is 14 residues. V gave up 4 bases and J gave up 8 bases; unmatched junction bases: 5. Germline V gene lookup returns CDR1 MRHNA and CDR2 SNTAGT. CDR3 region: CASSGGQGAEGYTF. DNA of the CDR3: TGTGCCAGCAGTGGGGGACAGGGGGCCGAGGGCTACACCTTC.